The T cell receptor beta chain described here comes from a study of blood T cell repertoires in COVID-19. Study at large: Samples came from the United States, Italy and Spain, spanning acute and convalescent COVID-19.

Sequenced by immunoSEQ multiplex PCR; TCRdb stores in-frame clones only, minus some. The table shows approximately 240,000 clones, with about 85% occurring only once. The V end lost 2 bases, the J end lost 2 bases, and 25 bases lay between the germline ends. There are 20 residues in the CDR3. Germline lookup yields CDR1 LNHDA and CDR2 SQIVND (reference sequence). The chain employs TRBV19 and TRBJ1-5; D is undetermined. This receptor was taken from an elderly woman with active or convalescent COVID-19. Sequencing used peripheral blood. CDR3 DNA: TGTGCCAGTAGTATATCCCGCTTCAGCAACACTAGGGCGGGCAATCAGCCCCAGCATTTT. Translated: CASSISRFSNTRAGNQPQHF.